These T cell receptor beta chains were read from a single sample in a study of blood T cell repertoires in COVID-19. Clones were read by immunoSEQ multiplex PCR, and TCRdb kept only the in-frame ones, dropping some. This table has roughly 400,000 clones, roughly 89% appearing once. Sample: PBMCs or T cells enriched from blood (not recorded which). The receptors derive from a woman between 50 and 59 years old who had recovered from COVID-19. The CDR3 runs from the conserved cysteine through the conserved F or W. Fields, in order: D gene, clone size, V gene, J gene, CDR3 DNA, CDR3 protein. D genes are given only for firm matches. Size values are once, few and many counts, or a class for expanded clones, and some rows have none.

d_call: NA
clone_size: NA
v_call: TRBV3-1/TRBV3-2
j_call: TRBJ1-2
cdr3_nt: TGTGCCAGCAGCCAAGCCCACAGGGACAACTATGGCTACACCTTC
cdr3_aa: CASSQAHRDNYGYTF

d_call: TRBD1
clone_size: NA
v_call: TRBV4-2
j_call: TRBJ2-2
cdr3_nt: TGTGCCAGTACATCCCGGGACAGGGACCATAACACCGGGGAGCTGTTTTTT
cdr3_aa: CASTSRDRDHNTGELFF

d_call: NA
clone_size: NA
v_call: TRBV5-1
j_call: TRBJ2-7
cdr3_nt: TGCGCCAGCAGCTCCACAGGAGACCCACTCGAGCAGTACTTC
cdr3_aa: CASSSTGDPLEQYF

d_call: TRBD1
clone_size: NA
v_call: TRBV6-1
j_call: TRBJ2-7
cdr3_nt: TGTGCCAGCAGTGAGGGGACAGGGGGCTACGAGCAGTACTTC
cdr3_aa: CASSEGTGGYEQYF

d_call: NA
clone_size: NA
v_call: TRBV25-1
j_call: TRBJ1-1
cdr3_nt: TGTGCCAGCAGTGAACTCCTTACTGGGGGGAGTGAAGCTTTCTTT
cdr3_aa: CASSELLTGGSEAFF

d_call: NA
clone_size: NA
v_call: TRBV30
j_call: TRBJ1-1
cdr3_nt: TGTGCCTGGAATCGTAACAACATGAACACTGAAGCTTTCTTT
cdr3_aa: CAWNRNNMNTEAFF

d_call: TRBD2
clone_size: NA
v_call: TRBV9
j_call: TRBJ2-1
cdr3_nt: TGTGCCAGCAGCGAGACGGGCGGGGGGTACAATGAGCAGTTCTTC
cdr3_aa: CASSETGGGYNEQFF

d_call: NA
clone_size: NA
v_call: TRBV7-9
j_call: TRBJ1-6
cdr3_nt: TGTGCCAGCAGTCCACAGTCCTTGTCTAATTCACCCCTCCACTTT
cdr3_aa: CASSPQSLSNSPLHF

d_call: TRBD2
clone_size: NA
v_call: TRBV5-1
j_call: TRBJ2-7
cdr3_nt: TGCGCCAGCAAACCCGACTCCACAAGCGGGGCACCCTCCTACGAGCAGTACTTC
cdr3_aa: CASKPDSTSGAPSYEQYF

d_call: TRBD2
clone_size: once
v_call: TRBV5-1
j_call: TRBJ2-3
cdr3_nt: TGCGCCAGCAGCATCAGCGGGGGGACTAGCACAGATACGCAGTATTTT
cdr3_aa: CASSISGGTSTDTQYF

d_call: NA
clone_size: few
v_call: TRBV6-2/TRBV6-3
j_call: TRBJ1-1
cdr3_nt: TGTGCCAGCAGTTACCCAGCGGGGGGGGCTTTCTTT
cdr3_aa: CASSYPAGGAFF

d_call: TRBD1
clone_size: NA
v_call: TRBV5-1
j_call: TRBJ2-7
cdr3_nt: TGCGCCAGCAGCTTGGGGGACAGGGAGCGTGAGCAGTACTTC
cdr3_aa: CASSLGDREREQYF

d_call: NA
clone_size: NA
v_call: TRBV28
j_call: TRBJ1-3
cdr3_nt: TGTGCCATGGGGGGGGGAAACACCATATATTTT
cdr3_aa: CAMGGGNTIYF

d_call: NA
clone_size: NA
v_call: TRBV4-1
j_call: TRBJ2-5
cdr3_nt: TGCGCCAGCAGCCAGGTCGGGGGCCAAGAGACCCAGTACTTC
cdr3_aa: CASSQVGGQETQYF

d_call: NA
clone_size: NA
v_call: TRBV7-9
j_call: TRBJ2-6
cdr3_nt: TGTGCCAGCAGCTTACGTATCTCTGGGGCCAACGTCCTGACTTTC
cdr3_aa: CASSLRISGANVLTF

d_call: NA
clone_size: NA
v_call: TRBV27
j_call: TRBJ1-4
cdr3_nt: TGTGCCAGCAGTCCCATCACTGGTATAACTAATGAAAAACTGTTTTTT
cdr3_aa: CASSPITGITNEKLFF

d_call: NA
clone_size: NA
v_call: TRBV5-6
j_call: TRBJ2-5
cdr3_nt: TGTGCCAGCAGCTTGGCCTACAGAGAAGAGACCCAGTACTTC
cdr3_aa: CASSLAYREETQYF

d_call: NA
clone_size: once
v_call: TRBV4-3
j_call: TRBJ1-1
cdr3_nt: TGCGCCAGCAGCCAATCAGTGAACACTGAAGCTTTCTTT
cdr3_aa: CASSQSVNTEAFF

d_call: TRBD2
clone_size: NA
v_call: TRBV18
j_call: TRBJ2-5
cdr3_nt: TGTGCCAGCTCACCAGTCGGGGGGTGGAACCAAGAGACCCAGTACTTC
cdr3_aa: CASSPVGGWNQETQYF

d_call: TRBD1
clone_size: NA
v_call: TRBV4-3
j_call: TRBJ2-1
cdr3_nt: TGCGCCAGCAGCCCAGGACTACGGGACAGGGGTTACAATGAGCAGTTCTTC
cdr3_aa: CASSPGLRDRGYNEQFF

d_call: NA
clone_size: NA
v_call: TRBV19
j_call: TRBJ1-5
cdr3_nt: TGTGCCAGTAGTTATGAGCGGGGTCAGCCCCAGCATTTT
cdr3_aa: CASSYERGQPQHF

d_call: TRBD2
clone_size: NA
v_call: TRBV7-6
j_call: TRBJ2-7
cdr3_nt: TGTGCCAACAGCTTAGAGGCTCGGGACTATTCCTACGAGCAGTACTTC
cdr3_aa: CANSLEARDYSYEQYF

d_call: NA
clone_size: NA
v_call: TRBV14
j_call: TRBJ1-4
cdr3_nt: TGTGCCAGCAGCCAAGTAGCAGAGACTAATGAAAAACTGTTTTTT
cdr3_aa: CASSQVAETNEKLFF

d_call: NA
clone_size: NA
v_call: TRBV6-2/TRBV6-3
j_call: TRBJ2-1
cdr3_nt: TGTGCCAGCAGTTGGGGGACAAATGAGCAGTTCTTC
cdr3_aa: CASSWGTNEQFF

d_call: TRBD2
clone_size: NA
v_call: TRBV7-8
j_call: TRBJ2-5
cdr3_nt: TGTGCCAGCCGCCGGCGGGGGGTCGGAGAGACCCAGTACTTC
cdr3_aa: CASRRRGVGETQYF

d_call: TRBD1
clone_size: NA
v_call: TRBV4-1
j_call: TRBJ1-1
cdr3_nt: TGCGCCAGCAGCCAAGAACCTCCGGGACAGCTGAACACTGAAGCTTTCTTT
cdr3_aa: CASSQEPPGQLNTEAFF

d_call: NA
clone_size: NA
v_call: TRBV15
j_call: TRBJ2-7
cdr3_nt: TGTGCCACCAGCAAATCCGGGACATCCTCCTACGAGCAGTACTTC
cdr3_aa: CATSKSGTSSYEQYF

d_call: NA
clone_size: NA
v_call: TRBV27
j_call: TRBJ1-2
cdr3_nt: TGTGCCAGCGACTCGGTTCGGGGCTACACCTTC
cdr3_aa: CASDSVRGYTF

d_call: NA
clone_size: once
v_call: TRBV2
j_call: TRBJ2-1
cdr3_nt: TGTGCCAGGGGGGACCGGGACACCAATGAGCAGTTCTTC
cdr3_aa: CARGDRDTNEQFF